These 8 T cell receptor beta chains were sequenced from one sample in a study of T cell responses to AZD1222 COVID-19 vaccine. TCRdb keeps only in-frame clones here, not all; method: immunoSEQ multiplex PCR. Found here are 90,000 to 150,000 clones, about nine tenths of them singletons; the top ten hold approximately 2.6%. The input for sequencing was peripheral blood, taken 28 days after the second AZD1222 dose. These receptors were collected from an adult who received the AZD1222 COVID-19 vaccine.

The rearrangement links TRBV5-1 to TRBJ2-7; 7 bases fit TRBD1. CDR1 SGHRS and CDR2 YFSETQ come from the germline V gene. The CDR3 extends over 13 amino acids. V lost 6 bases, J lost 4 bases, and 7 bases stayed unmatched. This CDR3 is CASNRQGGYEQYF. CDR3 DNA sequence: TGCGCCAGCAACCGACAGGGTGGTTACGAGCAGTACTTC.

CDR3 nucleotide sequence: TGTGCCAGCAGCTTAGATCCGGGCAATCAGCCCCAGCATTTT. This sequence encodes CASSLDPGNQPQHF. The genes are TRBV7-8 and TRBJ1-5; D call uncertain. This CDR3 has 14 residues. Between the trimmed V and J ends, which lost 1 base and 2 bases, there was a span of 6 bases. Germline CDR1 and CDR2: SGHVS and FQNEAQ.

The chain recombines TRBV19 with TRBJ1-5, with D uncertain. Germline CDR1 LNHDA, CDR2 SQIVND (reference sequence). The V end lost 6 bases, the J end lost 2 bases, and 5 bases lay between the germline ends. The CDR3 contains 12 residues. The CDR3 coding sequence is TGTGCCAGTAGGTATGGCAATCAGCCCCAGCATTTT. Protein sequence: CASRYGNQPQHF.

The chain recombines TRBV5-6 with TRBJ1-1; TRBD1 matches 7 bases. This CDR3 contains 15 residues. The germline V gene has CDR1 SGHDT and CDR2 YYEEEE. Trimming at V came to 4 bases and at J to 0 bases, leaving 6 bases not matched to a gene. The CDR3 region is CASSNLGGVNTEAFF. CDR3 nucleotides: TGTGCCAGCAGCAACCTAGGGGGCGTGAACACTGAAGCTTTCTTT.

This chain joins TRBV30 and TRBJ2-1; no reliable D call. The length of the CDR3 is 15 residues. Germline V gene sequence: CDR1 GTSNPN, CDR2 SVGIG (reference sequence). V lost 0 bases, J lost 6 bases, and 15 bases lay in between. The CDR3: CAWSVGHLPSNEQFF. Here the CDR3 DNA reads TGTGCCTGGAGTGTAGGGCATCTGCCCTCCAATGAGCAGTTCTTC.

CDR3 region: CSAKSVEQYF. CDR3 nucleotides: TGCAGTGCTAAGTCAGTCGAGCAGTACTTC. The rearrangement links TRBV20-1 to TRBJ2-7; D not certain. Trimming took off 4 bases at V and 6 bases at J, with 7 bases between the two ends. The CDR3 loop spans 10 amino acids. Looked up from germline, CDR1 is DFQATT and CDR2 is SNEGSKA (reference sequence).

This clone was recorded a few times. The rearrangement joins TRBV19 to TRBJ2-1, with TRBD2 matching over 7 bases. The germline gives CDR1 LNHDA, CDR2 SQIVND (reference sequence). The CDR3 covers 17 residues. The ends lost 4 bases at V and 4 bases at J; junction bases unmatched: 13. CDR3 sequence: CASSKGLELETYNEQFF. The CDR3 DNA is TGTGCCAGTAGTAAAGGACTAGAACTCGAGACTTACAATGAGCAGTTCTTC.

The chain recombines TRBV19 with TRBJ1-1, with D possibly TRBD1 on 5 matching bases. The CDR3 covers 15 residues. Trimming pared 8 bases from V and 1 base from J, leaving 17 bases between. Germline V gives CDR1 LNHDA, CDR2 SQIVND (reference sequence). This chain's CDR3 is CASVGGRGANTEAFF. CDR3 nucleotides: TGTGCCAGTGTGGGGGGGAGGGGCGCGAACACTGAAGCTTTCTTT.